Listed below are T cell receptor beta chains from one sample, sequenced in a study of cytomegalovirus exposure and HLA in healthy donors. Libraries were prepared by immunoSEQ multiplex PCR; TCRdb keeps only in-frame clonotypes and omits some of them. This table holds some 94,000 clones, nearly 70% found once. Sequences were obtained from PBMCs. The receptors here all came from a man aged 45-65 years in good health and CMV-seronegative. CDR3s include the opening cysteine and the closing phenylalanine or tryptophan. A D gene is named only where the DNA matches it firmly.

J gene | V gene | D gene | CDR3 protein
TRBJ2-2 | TRBV4-2 | TRBD2 | CASSQGTSGGSGELFF
TRBJ2-3 | TRBV19 | . | CATRSSAFGADTQYF
TRBJ1-1 | TRBV15 | TRBD1 | CATSVRTGGIEAFF
TRBJ2-3 | TRBV5-6 | TRBD1 | CASSNGQGADTQYF
TRBJ1-1 | TRBV4-2 | . | CASSQETTLNTEAFF
TRBJ1-1 | TRBV2 | . | CASSNPTGNTEAFF
TRBJ2-7 | TRBV5-8 | . | CASSRPIQGKQYF
TRBJ2-1 | TRBV9 | TRBD2 | CASSPSSGSGSGQFF
TRBJ1-5 | TRBV25-1 | . | CASSDSSRANQPQHF
TRBJ2-3 | TRBV25-1 | TRBD2 | CASSELRLAGTDTQYF
TRBJ2-3 | TRBV25-1 | . | CASSEYAGHNIDTQYF
TRBJ2-3 | TRBV6-4 | TRBD2 | CASSEGLAGGPDTQYF
TRBJ2-3 | TRBV7-9 | TRBD2 | CASSHRGGSTDTQYF
TRBJ2-5 | TRBV6-5 | . | CASSPGTGGETQYF
TRBJ1-5 | TRBV7-9 | . | CASSDGLRGNQPQHF
TRBJ2-7 | TRBV7-8 | TRBD2 | CASSSGLAGAYEQYF
TRBJ2-2 | TRBV7-9 | TRBD2 | CASSLVSSGNTGELFF
TRBJ1-1 | TRBV4-2 | . | CASSQPVGTWDTEAFF
TRBJ1-2 | TRBV4-1 | . | CASSLTGREGYTF
TRBJ2-2 | TRBV9 | TRBD2 | CASSLGLAGAGTGELFF
TRBJ2-7 | TRBV5-1 | . | CASSLAPPGEEQYF
TRBJ1-1 | TRBV5-1 | . | CASSLGSRVGEGTEAFF
TRBJ2-2 | TRBV7-8 | TRBD1 | CASSLNTGGRLTGELFF
TRBJ2-3 | TRBV11-1 | TRBD2 | CASSLELAGASSTDTQYF
TRBJ2-2 | TRBV4-2 | . | CASSQDGGRNTGELFF
TRBJ2-4 | TRBV5-5 | . | CASRRGGTAKNIQYF
TRBJ2-5 | TRBV30 | . | CAWSVLTSKTQYF
TRBJ2-4 | TRBV30 | . | CAWSVASGSSGLAKNIQYF
TRBJ1-2 | TRBV7-9 | . | CASSLGDILYGYTF
TRBJ2-5 | TRBV7-2 | . | CASSASWRETQYF
TRBJ1-5 | TRBV4-1 | . | CASSQEGRPNQPQHF
TRBJ2-5 | TRBV10-3 | . | CAISESTGTPQETQYF
TRBJ1-2 | TRBV6-1 | TRBD1 | CASGRTGSIYGYTF
TRBJ2-5 | TRBV14 | TRBD2 | CASSQGLAGGETQYF
TRBJ1-1 | TRBV11-2 | . | CASSFPGIEAFF
TRBJ2-1 | TRBV2 | TRBD2 | CASRNWLAGANEQFF
TRBJ2-3 | TRBV13 | TRBD2 | CASSPAGVTRGQYF
TRBJ2-2 | TRBV30 | . | CASKKVGSGTGELFF
TRBJ2-2 | TRBV27 | . | CASSLSRQNTGELFF
TRBJ1-4 | TRBV14 | . | CASSPYGGNEKLFF
TRBJ2-2 | TRBV19 | . | CASSRQPSNTGELFF
TRBJ2-5 | TRBV27 | . | CASSLATFGGPQYF
TRBJ2-7 | TRBV5-4 | TRBD2 | CASSLRGGWDEQYF
TRBJ2-7 | TRBV28 | . | CASSFRRGIAYEQYF
TRBJ1-2 | TRBV5-4 | . | CASSPPEGLYGYTF
TRBJ2-1 | TRBV7-3 | TRBD1 | CASRPTGGKEQFF
TRBJ2-5 | TRBV29-1 | . | CSVEGSRAQYF
TRBJ1-1 | TRBV7-9 | . | CANSQARVHEAFF
TRBJ2-7 | TRBV11-2 | . | CASSLYGGENAAYEQYF